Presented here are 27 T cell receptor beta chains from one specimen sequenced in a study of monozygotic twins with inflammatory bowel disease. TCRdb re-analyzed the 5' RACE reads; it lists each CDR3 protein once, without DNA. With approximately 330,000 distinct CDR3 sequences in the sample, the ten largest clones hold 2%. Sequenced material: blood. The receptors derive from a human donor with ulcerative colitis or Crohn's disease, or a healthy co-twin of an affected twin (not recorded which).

CDR3 sequence: CASSFRYGGSYEQYF. This chain links TRBV7-2 with TRBJ2-7; TCRdb's D gene call, TRBD1, goes unchecked for lack of DNA. Germline CDR1 reads SGHTA; CDR2 reads FQGNSA. The CDR3 is 15 amino acids. Together with reference TRBV7-2 and TRBJ2-7, the CDR3 gives the full variable domain: GAGVSQSPSNKVTEKGKDVELRCDPISGHTALYWYRQSLGQGLEFLIYFQGNSAPDKSGLPSDRFSAERTGGSVSTLTIQRTQQEDSAVYLCASSFRYGGSYEQYFGPGTRLTVT.

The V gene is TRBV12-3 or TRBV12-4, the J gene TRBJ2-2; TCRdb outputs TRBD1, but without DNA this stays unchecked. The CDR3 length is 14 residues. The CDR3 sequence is CASSLGATIGELFF.

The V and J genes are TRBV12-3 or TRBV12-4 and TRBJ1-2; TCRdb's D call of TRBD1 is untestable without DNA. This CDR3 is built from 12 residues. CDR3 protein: CASSFTPFGYTF.

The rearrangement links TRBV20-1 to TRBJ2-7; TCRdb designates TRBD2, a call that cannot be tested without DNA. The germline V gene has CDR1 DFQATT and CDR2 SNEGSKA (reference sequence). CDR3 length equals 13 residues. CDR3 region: CSAETAGVSIQYF.

CDR3 amino acids: CASSPGQGDYEQYF. The chain joins TRBV4-1 to TRBJ2-7; TCRdb's D gene call, TRBD1, goes unchecked for lack of DNA. Germline V gene lookup returns CDR1 MGHRA and CDR2 YSYEKL. This CDR3 contains 14 residues.

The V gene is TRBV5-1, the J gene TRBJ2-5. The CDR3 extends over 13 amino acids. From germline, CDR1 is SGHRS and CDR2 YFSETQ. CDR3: CASSWGIKETQYF.

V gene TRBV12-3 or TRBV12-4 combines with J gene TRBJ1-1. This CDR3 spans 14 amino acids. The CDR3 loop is CASSLRIEDTEAFF.

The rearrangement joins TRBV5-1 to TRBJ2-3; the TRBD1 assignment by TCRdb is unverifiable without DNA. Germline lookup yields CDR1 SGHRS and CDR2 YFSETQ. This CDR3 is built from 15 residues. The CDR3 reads CASSDGQGRFDTQYF.

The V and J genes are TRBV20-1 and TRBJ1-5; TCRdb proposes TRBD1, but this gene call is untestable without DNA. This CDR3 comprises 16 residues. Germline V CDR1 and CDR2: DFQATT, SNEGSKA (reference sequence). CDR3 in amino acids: CSATVGPKQGRQPQHF.

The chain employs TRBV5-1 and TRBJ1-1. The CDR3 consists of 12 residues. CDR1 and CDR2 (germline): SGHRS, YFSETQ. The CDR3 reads CATRDGNTEAFF. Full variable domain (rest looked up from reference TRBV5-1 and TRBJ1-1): KAGVTQTPRYLIKTRGQQVTLSCSPISGHRSVSWYQQTPGQGLQFLFEYFSETQRNKGNFPGRFSGRQFSNSRSEMNVSTLELGDSALYLCATRDGNTEAFFGQGTRLTVV.

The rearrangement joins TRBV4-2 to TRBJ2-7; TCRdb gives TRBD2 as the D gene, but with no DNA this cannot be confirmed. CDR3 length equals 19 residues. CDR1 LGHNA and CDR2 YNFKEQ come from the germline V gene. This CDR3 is CASSHLGTSGSSFSYEQYF.

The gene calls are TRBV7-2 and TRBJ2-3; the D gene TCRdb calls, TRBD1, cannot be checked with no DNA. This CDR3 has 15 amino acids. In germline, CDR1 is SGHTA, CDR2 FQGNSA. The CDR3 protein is CASSLRTGDTDTQYF. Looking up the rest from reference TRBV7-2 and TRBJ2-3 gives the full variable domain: GAGVSQSPSNKVTEKGKDVELRCDPISGHTALYWYRQSLGQGLEFLIYFQGNSAPDKSGLPSDRFSAERTGGSVSTLTIQRTQQEDSAVYLCASSLRTGDTDTQYFGPGTRLTVL.

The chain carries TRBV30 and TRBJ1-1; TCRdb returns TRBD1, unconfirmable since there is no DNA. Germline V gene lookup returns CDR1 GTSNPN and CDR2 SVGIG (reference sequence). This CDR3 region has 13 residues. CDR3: CAWSVGEQGRAFF.

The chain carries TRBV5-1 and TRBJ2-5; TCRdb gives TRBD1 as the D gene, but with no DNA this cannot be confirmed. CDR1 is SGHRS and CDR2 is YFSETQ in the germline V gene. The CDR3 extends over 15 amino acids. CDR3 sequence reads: CASSLGTHQQETQYF. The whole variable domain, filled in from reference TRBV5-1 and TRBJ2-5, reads KAGVTQTPRYLIKTRGQQVTLSCSPISGHRSVSWYQQTPGQGLQFLFEYFSETQRNKGNFPGRFSGRQFSNSRSEMNVSTLELGDSALYLCASSLGTHQQETQYFGPGTRLLVL.

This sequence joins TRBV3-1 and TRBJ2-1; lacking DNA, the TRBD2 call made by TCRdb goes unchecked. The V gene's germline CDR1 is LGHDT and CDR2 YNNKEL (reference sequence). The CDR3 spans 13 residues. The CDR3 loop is CASRRGGEGEQFF.

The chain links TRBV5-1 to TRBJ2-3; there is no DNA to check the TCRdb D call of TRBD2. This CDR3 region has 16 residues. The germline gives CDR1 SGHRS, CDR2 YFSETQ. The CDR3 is CASSWAAGRGYNTQYF.

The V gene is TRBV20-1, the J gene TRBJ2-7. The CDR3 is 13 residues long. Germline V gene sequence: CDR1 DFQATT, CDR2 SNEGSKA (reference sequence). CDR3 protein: CSASLRSSYEQYF.

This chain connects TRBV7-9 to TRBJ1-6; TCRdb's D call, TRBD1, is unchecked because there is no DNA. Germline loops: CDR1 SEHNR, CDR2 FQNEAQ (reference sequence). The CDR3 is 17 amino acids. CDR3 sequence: CASSLSGRGGDGSPLHF.

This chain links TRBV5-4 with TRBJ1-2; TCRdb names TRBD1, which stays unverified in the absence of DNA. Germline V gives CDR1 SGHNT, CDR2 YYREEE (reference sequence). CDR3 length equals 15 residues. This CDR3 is CASSSTKQGEFGYTF.

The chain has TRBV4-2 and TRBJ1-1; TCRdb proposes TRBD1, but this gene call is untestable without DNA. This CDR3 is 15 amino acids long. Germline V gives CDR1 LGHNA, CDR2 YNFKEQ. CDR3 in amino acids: CASSQENRVWTEAFF.

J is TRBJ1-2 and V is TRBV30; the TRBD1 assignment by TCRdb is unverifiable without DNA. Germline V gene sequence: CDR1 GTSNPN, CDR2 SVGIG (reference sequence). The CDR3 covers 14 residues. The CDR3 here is CAWSQPGQVDGYTF. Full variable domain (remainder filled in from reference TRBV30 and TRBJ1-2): SQTIHQWPATLVQPVGSPLSLECTVEGTSNPNLYWYRQAAGRGLQLLFYSVGIGQISSEVPQNLSASRPQDRQFILSSKKLLLSDSGFYLCAWSQPGQVDGYTFGSGTRLTVV.

The CDR3: CASSGAELYEQYF. The chain links TRBV5-1 to TRBJ2-7; no DNA is available, so the TRBD1 call from TCRdb remains unchecked. The germline V gene encodes CDR1 SGHRS and CDR2 YFSETQ. There are 13 residues in the CDR3.

Here the CDR3 reads CASSVGTGAYEQYF. V is TRBV9 and J is TRBJ2-7. Germline assignment: CDR1 SGDLS and CDR2 YYNGEE. This CDR3 has 14 residues.

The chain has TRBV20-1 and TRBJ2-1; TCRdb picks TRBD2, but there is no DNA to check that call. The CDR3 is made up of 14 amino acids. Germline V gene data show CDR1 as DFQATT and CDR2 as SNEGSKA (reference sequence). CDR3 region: CSATSGRVYNEQFF.

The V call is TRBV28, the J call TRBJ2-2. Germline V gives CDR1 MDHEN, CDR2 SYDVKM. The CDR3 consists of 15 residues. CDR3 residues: CASSLWDGNTGELFF.

The CDR3 spells CASSETFGTGELFF. The genes are TRBV2 and TRBJ2-2. This CDR3 region has 14 residues. Germline V gene data show CDR1 as SNHLY and CDR2 as FYNNEI.

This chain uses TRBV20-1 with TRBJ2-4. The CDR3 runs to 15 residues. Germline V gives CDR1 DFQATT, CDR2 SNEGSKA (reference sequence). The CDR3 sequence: CSAHTIERAKNIQYF.